Each of the 25 T cell receptor beta chains below was sequenced from the same sample in a study of T-cell memory formation after mild COVID-19. TCRdb ran MiXCR on the 5' RACE reads and lists one entry per CDR3 protein. The data show about 160,000 distinct CDR3 sequences, about a third seen once. The sequenced sample consisted of PBMCs or a T cell subset sorted from them (not recorded which). All receptors derive from an adult woman who had mild COVID-19 (a few samples of this study predate the infection). Cell type and time point are not known.

This clonotype has just a few counts. The chain employs TRBV6-2 or TRBV6-3 and TRBJ1-1; the D gene is possibly TRBD1 (5 bases). Germline CDR1 and CDR2: MNHEY and SVGEGT. The CDR3 is 19 residues long. With 6 bases removed from V and 0 bases from J, the gap between germline ends came to 26 bases. CDR3 sequence reads: CASRPLLKAGHSLNTEAFF. The CDR3 nucleotides are TGTGCCAGCAGGCCCTTGTTGAAGGCAGGGCACTCGTTGAACACTGAAGCTTTCTTT.

V and J are TRBV6-1 and TRBJ1-3, with no clear D. Germline V CDR1 and CDR2: MNHNS, SASEGT. The length of the CDR3 is 15 residues. V was cut by 0 bases and J by 3 bases, with 9 bases left in between. In DNA form, the CDR3 reads TGTGCCAGCAGTGAAGCCTCGGGGTATGGAAACACCATATATTTT. Amino acids: CASSEASGYGNTIYF.

This chain uses TRBV20-1 with TRBJ1-2, with D maybe TRBD1 (5 bases). Germline V lookup: CDR1 DFQATT, CDR2 SNEGSKA (reference sequence). V was pared by 0 bases and J by 10 bases, with 15 bases between. This CDR3 has 13 residues. The CDR3 here is CSARDSGTLFYTF. CDR3 DNA: TGCAGTGCTAGAGACTCCGGGACTTTATTCTACACCTTC.

This chain uses TRBV29-1 with TRBJ2-1, with D unclear. Deletions cut 4 bases from V and 4 bases from J, with 8 bases between. The CDR3 has 12 residues. Germline CDR1 SQVTM, CDR2 ANQGSEA. This CDR3 reads CSVGIPYNEQFF. CDR3 nucleotides: TGCAGCGTTGGGATCCCGTACAATGAGCAGTTCTTC.

The chain recombines TRBV20-1 with TRBJ2-5; D tentatively reads TRBD1 or TRBD2 (6 bases each). The V end lost 4 bases, the J end lost 7 bases, and 19 bases lay between the germline ends. The germline CDR1 and CDR2 sequences are DFQATT and SNEGSKA (reference sequence). The CDR3 contains 14 residues. CDR3 protein: CSATKSGAGVTQYF. The CDR3 nucleotides are TGCAGTGCTACGAAATCGGGGGCCGGGGTGACCCAGTACTTC.

At least ten counts were recorded for this clonotype. The chain is built from TRBV29-1 and TRBJ2-5; TRBD2 is a possible D gene (6 bases). Germline CDR1 reads SQVTM; CDR2 reads ANQGSEA. V was shortened by 3 bases and J by 4 bases, with 9 bases between the two germline ends. CDR3 size: 12 residues. CDR3 sequence reads: CSVEGGRETQYF. The CDR3 DNA is TGCAGCGTTGAGGGGGGACGAGAGACCCAGTACTTC. Using reference TRBV29-1 and TRBJ2-5 for the parts outside the CDR3, the full variable domain is SAVISQKPSRDICQRGTSLTIQCQVDSQVTMMFWYRQQPGQSLTLIATANQGSEATYESGFVIDKFPISRPNLTFSTLTVSNMSPEDSSIYLCSVEGGRETQYFGPGTRLLVL.

Relative to its sample, this clonotype is medium-sized. V gene TRBV7-2 combines with J gene TRBJ2-1; possibly TRBD1 or TRBD2 for D (5 bases each). Germline values: CDR1 SGHTA, CDR2 FQGNSA. The germline V and J ends were trimmed by 5 bases and 2 bases, with 13 bases remaining between them. The CDR3 spans 15 residues. The CDR3 sequence: CASSPGASPYNEQFF. For the CDR3, the DNA is TGTGCCAGCAGCCCCGGGGCTAGCCCCTACAATGAGCAGTTCTTC.

The chain employs TRBV4-1 and TRBJ1-2, with no clear D. CDR3 length: 14 residues. The germline V gene has CDR1 MGHRA and CDR2 YSYEKL. Trimming pared 0 bases from V and 8 bases from J, leaving 13 bases between. CDR3 in DNA: TGCGCCAGCAGCCAAGAAACAGTGGCGTACGGCTACACCTTC. It specifies CASSQETVAYGYTF.

This chain joins TRBV5-4 and TRBJ2-3; possibly TRBD1 for D (5 bases). The CDR3 sequence is 14 residues long. The ends were cut back, 0 bases at V and 2 bases at J, with 7 bases in the middle. Germline CDR1 reads SGHNT; CDR2 reads YYREEE (reference sequence). This CDR3 reads CASSLDRFTDTQYF. For the CDR3, the DNA is TGTGCCAGCAGCTTGGACAGGTTCACAGATACGCAGTATTTT.

This rearrangement joins TRBV29-1 to TRBJ1-5; no firm D call. The V end was cut by 5 bases, the J end by 3 bases, with 11 bases between. Germline values: CDR1 SQVTM, CDR2 ANQGSEA. There are 13 residues in the CDR3. The CDR3 protein is CSVRQGLNQPQHF. For the CDR3, the DNA is TGCAGCGTTAGACAAGGTCTCAATCAGCCCCAGCATTTT.

The sample holds a few counts of this clonotype. This rearrangement joins TRBV5-1 to TRBJ2-3; 8 bases match TRBD2. This CDR3 has 15 residues. CDR1 SGHRS and CDR2 YFSETQ come from the germline V gene. V shed 2 bases and J 6 bases; nucleotides not matched to a gene: 8. Here the CDR3 reads CASSFVRGGSDTQYF. The CDR3 DNA sequence: TGCGCCAGCAGCTTCGTCCGCGGGGGGAGCGATACGCAGTATTTT.

The DNA of the CDR3 is TGCGCCAGCAGCTTTGAGCCTACTAGCGGACAAGAGACCCAGTACTTC. Its protein is CASSFEPTSGQETQYF. The V and J genes are TRBV5-1 and TRBJ2-5; 8 nucleotides line up with TRBD2. The junction had 8 bases not matched to a gene; V was cut back by 2 bases and J by 2 bases. CDR1 is SGHRS and CDR2 is YFSETQ in the germline V gene. This CDR3 is 16 amino acids long.

The chain employs TRBV6-2 or TRBV6-3 and TRBJ2-2; 7 nucleotides align to TRBD2. V lost 2 bases, J lost 13 bases, and 13 bases stayed unmatched. This CDR3 comprises 15 residues. Per the germline V gene, CDR1 is MNHEY and CDR2 is SVGEGT. The CDR3 sequence is CASSYAASGLRALFF. The DNA for the CDR3 is TGTGCCAGCAGTTACGCGGCTAGCGGCCTTCGGGCGCTGTTTTTT.

The V call is TRBV6-5, the J call TRBJ2-1, with TRBD2 as a possible D gene (6 bases). V was clipped by 6 bases and J by 2 bases, with 14 bases between them. The CDR3 is 15 amino acids. Per germline, CDR1 MNHEY and CDR2 SVGAGI. For the CDR3, the DNA is TGTGCCAGCAGGCCATCGGGGGTCCCCTACAATGAGCAGTTCTTC. Its translation: CASRPSGVPYNEQFF.

The chain has TRBV5-5 and TRBJ1-1, with D possibly matching TRBD1 (6 bases). Germline loops: CDR1 SGHKS, CDR2 YYEKEE (reference sequence). The CDR3 is 14 residues long. V lost 2 bases to trimming and J lost 3 bases, with 11 bases between them. CDR3 coding DNA: TGTGCCAGCAGCTTTCTGGGGGGCGACACTGAAGCTTTCTTT. Protein: CASSFLGGDTEAFF.

This clonotype was observed once. The genes are TRBV29-1 and TRBJ2-1; 8 bases line up with TRBD1. CDR1 is SQVTM, CDR2 ANQGSEA, per germline. CDR3 length: 14 amino acids. Trimming at V came to 6 bases and at J to 0 bases, leaving 4 bases not matched to a gene. The CDR3 sequence is CSVRTGSSYNEQFF. The CDR3 nucleotides read TGCAGCGTGAGGACAGGGAGCTCCTACAATGAGCAGTTCTTC.

This clonotype came up a few times. The chain recombines TRBV2 with TRBJ2-3; 7 nucleotides line up with TRBD1. CDR1 and CDR2 (germline): SNHLY, FYNNEI. The CDR3 is 13 amino acids. J lost 3 bases, V lost 4 bases, and 1 base had no gene match. CDR3 residues: CASSGQGTDTQYF. The CDR3 DNA is TGTGCCAGCAGTGGACAGGGTACAGATACGCAGTATTTT.

This clonotype was observed a handful of times. The CDR3 protein is CASSRSGQKEETQYF. In DNA form, the CDR3 reads TGCGCCAGCAGCCGATCGGGACAGAAAGAAGAGACCCAGTACTTC. This chain uses TRBV5-1 with TRBJ2-5; TRBD1 agrees at 7 bases. CDR1 is SGHRS, CDR2 YFSETQ, per germline. The V gene end was trimmed by 4 bases and the J gene end by 3 bases; junction bases not matched to a gene: 9. This CDR3 region has 15 residues.

This clonotype came up a few times. The V gene is TRBV6-4, the J gene TRBJ2-6; D may correspond to TRBD1 or TRBD2 (5 bases each). Looked up from germline, CDR1 is MRHNA and CDR2 is SNTAGT. The CDR3 extends over 15 amino acids. The germline V and J ends were trimmed by 2 bases and 4 bases, with 9 bases remaining between them. CDR3 DNA sequence: TGTGCCAGCAGTGACGGGGGTAAAGGGGCCAACGTCCTGACTTTC. Its protein product is CASSDGGKGANVLTF.

This clonotype was picked up a small number of times. The chain recombines TRBV15 with TRBJ1-2; 9 nucleotides agree with TRBD1. CDR3 size: 16 residues. Trimming removed 4 bases from V and 3 bases from J; junction bases left unmatched: 9. Looked up from germline, CDR1 is LNHNV and CDR2 is YYDKDF (reference sequence). CDR3 sequence reads: CATSTWDRASDYGYTF. For the CDR3, the DNA is TGTGCCACCAGCACGTGGGACAGGGCAAGTGACTATGGCTACACCTTC.

The V call is TRBV4-2, the J call TRBJ2-5; TRBD2 agrees at 11 bases. The CDR3 is 16 residues long. Germline CDR1 reads LGHNA; CDR2 reads YNFKEQ. V gave up 3 bases and J gave up 2 bases; unmatched junction bases: 5. This chain's CDR3 is CASSQGLAEKQETQYF. The CDR3 nucleotides are TGTGCCAGCAGCCAGGGACTAGCGGAAAAACAAGAGACCCAGTACTTC.

The rearrangement links TRBV9 to TRBJ1-1; no reliable D call. Germline V gene sequence: CDR1 SGDLS, CDR2 YYNGEE. Trimming removed 3 bases from V and 5 bases from J, with 8 bases in between. The CDR3 loop spans 12 amino acids. CDR3 sequence: CASSATLTEAFF. In DNA, the CDR3 is TGTGCCAGCAGCGCCACATTGACTGAAGCTTTCTTT.

The chain couples TRBV12-3 or TRBV12-4 to TRBJ2-1, with 7 bases lining up with TRBD2. J gave up 8 bases and V 4 bases, and 8 bases lay outside the gene matches. CDR3 length equals 14 residues. The CDR3 DNA reads TGTGCCAGCAGTTGGTCGGGCGGGAGCGATGAGCAGTTCTTC. Encoded protein: CASSWSGGSDEQFF.

This clonotype has just a few counts. The V gene is TRBV5-1, the J gene TRBJ1-3; TRBD1 is a possible D gene (6 bases). This CDR3 is 15 amino acids long. Trimming left V 0 bases short and J 0 bases short, with 7 bases between. From germline, CDR1 is SGHRS and CDR2 YFSETQ. The CDR3 DNA reads as TGCGCCAGCAGCTTGGCAGGGGCCTCTGGAAACACCATATATTTT. Its protein product is CASSLAGASGNTIYF.

This clonotype was seen only a few times. This chain links TRBV19 with TRBJ1-5; D unresolved. CDR3 length: 14 residues. Germline V lookup: CDR1 LNHDA, CDR2 SQIVND (reference sequence). V was clipped by 0 bases and J by 7 bases, with 10 bases between them. CDR3 loop: CASSIEGIGQPQHF. The CDR3 DNA sequence: TGTGCCAGTAGTATAGAGGGGATCGGGCAGCCCCAGCATTTT.